Presented here are 19 T cell receptor beta chains from one specimen sequenced in a study of post-analysis software for immune sequencing data. Study results and caveats: Patients showed TRBV5-6, TRBV5-1 and TRBV20-1 among five TRBV segments more frequent than in controls.

Prepared libraries of TCR beta cDNA carried unique molecular identifiers. MiXCR was run by TCRdb on the PCR reads, yielding one entry per CDR3 protein. The sample includes roughly 540,000 distinct CDR3 sequences, 30% to 40% of them seen just once. No antigen is known for these receptors. The source material was blood. The receptor source for this set is a girl aged 2-17 years with multiple sclerosis.

The J gene is TRBJ2-3, the V gene TRBV6-5; 10 bases match TRBD2. The J segment lost 4 bases and the V segment lost 6 bases, leaving 7 bases of the junction unmatched. The germline gives CDR1 MNHEY, CDR2 SVGAGI. This CDR3 region has 15 residues. The CDR3: CASRAGLARADTQYF. For the CDR3, the DNA is TGTGCCAGCAGGGCGGGACTAGCGAGAGCAGATACGCAGTATTTT.

This clonotype was seen a few times. V is TRBV20-1 and J is TRBJ2-4; the match to TRBD1 covers 11 bases. The V gene end was trimmed by 0 bases and the J gene end by 1 base; junction bases not matched to a gene: 2. Germline assignment: CDR1 DFQATT and CDR2 SNEGSKA (reference sequence). The CDR3 extends over 16 amino acids. CDR3 residues: CSAREGQGAAKNIQYF. The CDR3 DNA sequence: TGCAGTGCTAGAGAAGGACAGGGGGCGGCCAAAAACATTCAGTACTTC.

The rearrangement links TRBV12-3 or TRBV12-4 to TRBJ2-1; the match to TRBD1 covers 7 bases. CDR3 length: 18 amino acids. J gave up 3 bases and V 4 bases, and 15 bases lay outside the gene matches. The CDR3 nucleotides are TGTGCCAGCAGTTCAAACTTGGGACAGTTTTCATTCTACAATGAGCAGTTCTTC. Protein: CASSSNLGQFSFYNEQFF.

This clonotype has more than one count but fewer than ten. The V call is TRBV5-6, the J call TRBJ1-1; D is unresolved. Germline CDR1 is SGHDT and CDR2 is YYEEEE. Trimming pared 2 bases from V and 0 bases from J, leaving 8 bases between. CDR3 length equals 14 residues. CDR3: CASSFTAMNTEAFF. The CDR3 coding sequence is TGTGCCAGCAGCTTCACAGCAATGAACACTGAAGCTTTCTTT.

This clonotype was seen only a few times. The rearrangement uses TRBV9 and TRBJ2-3; D is possibly TRBD1 or TRBD2 (5 bases each). The ends were cut back, 4 bases at V and 6 bases at J, with 18 bases in the middle. This CDR3 spans 15 amino acids. Germline V gives CDR1 SGDLS, CDR2 YYNGEE. The CDR3 region has the DNA TGTGCCAGCAGCCGTGTGGGTCTAGGGGACGATACGCAGTATTTT. Translated: CASSRVGLGDDTQYF.

V and J are TRBV27 and TRBJ2-1, with TRBD2 matching over 10 bases. Germline V CDR1 and CDR2: MNHEY, SMNVEV (reference sequence). There are 16 residues in the CDR3. The ends lost 3 bases at V and 7 bases at J; junction bases unmatched: 9. This CDR3 is CASSFQRGGLRNEQFF. Here the CDR3 DNA reads TGTGCCAGCAGTTTCCAGCGGGGGGGGCTGAGGAATGAGCAGTTCTTC.

The chain recombines TRBV29-1 with TRBJ2-5; no reliable D call. Trimming stripped 7 bases from V and 3 bases from J, with 18 bases between. The germline CDR1 and CDR2 sequences are SQVTM and ANQGSEA. The length of the CDR3 is 14 residues. CDR3 loop: CSAHATASKETQYF. For the CDR3, the DNA is TGCAGCGCCCACGCGACCGCCTCAAAAGAGACCCAGTACTTC.

The chain combines TRBV6-6 with TRBJ1-1; perhaps TRBD1 as D (5 bases). The CDR3 is made up of 15 amino acids. The germline V and J ends were trimmed by 0 bases and 3 bases, with 11 bases remaining between them. CDR1 and CDR2 from the germline V gene are MNHNY and SVGAGI (reference sequence). The CDR3: CASSYSSGLDTEAFF. DNA for the CDR3: TGTGCCAGCAGTTACTCTTCAGGGCTCGACACTGAAGCTTTCTTT.

The chain combines TRBV6-1 with TRBJ2-7; D might be TRBD2 (7 bases). Germline V gene data show CDR1 as MNHNS and CDR2 as SASEGT. Deletions cut 2 bases from V and 5 bases from J, with 19 bases between. This CDR3 is 16 amino acids long. CDR3 bases: TGTGCCAGCAGTGAATTGTGGGGGGGGCTATGGGACGAGCAGTACTTC. This gives the protein CASSELWGGLWDEQYF.

The chain joins TRBV20-1 to TRBJ1-2; 9 bases align to TRBD1. CDR1 is DFQATT, CDR2 SNEGSKA, per germline (reference sequence). The CDR3 has 14 residues. The trim removed 6 bases at V and 6 bases at J, leaving 11 bases unmatched. The CDR3 spells CSAVGGTGYDGYTF. The CDR3 bases are TGCAGTGCCGTGGGGGGGACAGGGTATGATGGCTACACCTTC.

The genes are TRBV20-1 and TRBJ2-1; 14 nucleotides match TRBD2. The CDR3 consists of 16 residues. From germline, CDR1 is DFQATT and CDR2 SNEGSKA (reference sequence). The V and J ends lost 5 bases and 7 bases, in that order; junction bases with no gene match: 10. CDR3 sequence (DNA): TGCAGTGCTTTTCAAGCCGGGACTAGCGGGGGAAATGAGCAGTTCTTC. It encodes CSAFQAGTSGGNEQFF.

The CDR3 region has the DNA TGTGCCACCAGTGATTCCACAGGGGGCAACTATGGCTACACCTTC. Translated: CATSDSTGGNYGYTF. The J gene is TRBJ1-2, the V gene TRBV24-1, with TRBD1 matching over 9 bases. J lost 2 bases, V lost 2 bases, and 2 bases had no gene match. CDR1 and CDR2 (germline): KGHDR, SFDVKD. CDR3 length: 15 residues.

This clonotype turned up a few times. This chain uses TRBV5-5 with TRBJ2-7; 9 nucleotides agree with TRBD1. Germline loops: CDR1 SGHKS, CDR2 YYEKEE (reference sequence). The CDR3 covers 13 residues. V was clipped by 8 bases and J by 5 bases; unmatched bases: 8. The CDR3 spells CASRNRGQDEQYF. In DNA, the CDR3 is TGTGCCAGTCGAAACAGGGGGCAGGACGAGCAGTACTTC.

The chain joins TRBV7-9 to TRBJ2-3, with a weak D call TRBD1 (5 bases). Germline loops: CDR1 SEHNR, CDR2 FQNEAQ (reference sequence). This CDR3 contains 14 residues. V lost 5 bases and J 2 bases, leaving 11 bases between the germline ends. The CDR3 nucleotides read TGTGCCAGCAGCCCAGGGCGTGACACAGATACGCAGTATTTT. The encoded protein is CASSPGRDTDTQYF. The full variable domain, rest sourced from reference TRBV7-9 and TRBJ2-3, is DTGVSQNPRHKITKRGQNVTFRCDPISEHNRLYWYRQTLGQGPEFLTYFQNEAQLEKSRLLSDRFSAERPKGSFSTLEIQRTEQGDSAMYLCASSPGRDTDTQYFGPGTRLTVL.

The rearrangement uses TRBV3-1 and TRBJ2-1, with D possibly being TRBD2 (5 bases). This CDR3 contains 13 residues. The V gene's germline CDR1 is LGHDT and CDR2 YNNKEL (reference sequence). V shed 4 bases and J shed 5 bases, with 9 bases lying between them. The CDR3 region is CASSLRLNNEQFF. CDR3 bases: TGTGCCAGCAGCCTTCGACTAAACAATGAGCAGTTCTTC.

The chain links TRBV24-1 to TRBJ1-5; D is undetermined. Germline V gene sequence: CDR1 KGHDR, CDR2 SFDVKD. CDR3 length: 13 amino acids. V lost 1 base and J lost 9, with 9 bases in between. The CDR3 spells CATSDFKGWPQHF. CDR3 DNA sequence: TGTGCCACCAGTGATTTTAAGGGCTGGCCCCAGCATTTT.

This clonotype was picked up a small number of times. One junction end does not reproduce the germline sequence, and a read error may be involved. The CDR3 here is CASSLGTGYGYTF. DNA of the CDR3: TGTGCCAGCAGTCTAGGGACAGGATATGGCTACACCTTC. The chain uses TRBV5-1 and TRBJ1-2; TRBD1 agrees at 8 bases. The CDR3 loop spans 13 amino acids. From germline, CDR1 is SGHRS and CDR2 YFSETQ. The whole variable domain, remainder taken from reference TRBV5-1 and TRBJ1-2, is KAGVTQTPRYLIKTRGQQVTLSCSPISGHRSVSWYQQTPGQGLQFLFEYFSETQRNKGNFPGRFSGRQFSNSRSEMNVSTLELGDSALYLCASSLGTGYGYTFGSGTRLTVV.

Remarks on this clonotype: At one end, the junction sequence differs from germline, possibly due to a read error. This sequence joins TRBV12-3 or TRBV12-4 and TRBJ2-3, with D tentatively TRBD1 (6 bases). The CDR3 consists of 12 residues. The CDR3 sequence: CSSSVTGDAQYF. The CDR3 DNA reads as TGTTCCAGCAGCGTGACAGGAGATGCGCAGTATTTT.

This clonotype was counted at least ten times. The chain couples TRBV3-1 to TRBJ2-1; 12 positions match TRBD2. CDR1 is LGHDT and CDR2 is YNNKEL in the germline V gene (reference sequence). The CDR3 has 16 residues. V trimming: 6 bases; J trimming: 7 bases; junction bases outside the gene matches: 10. The DNA for the CDR3 is TGTGCCAGCAGGCACACTAGCGGGGGGCCTACGAATGAGCAGTTCTTC. Its protein is CASRHTSGGPTNEQFF.